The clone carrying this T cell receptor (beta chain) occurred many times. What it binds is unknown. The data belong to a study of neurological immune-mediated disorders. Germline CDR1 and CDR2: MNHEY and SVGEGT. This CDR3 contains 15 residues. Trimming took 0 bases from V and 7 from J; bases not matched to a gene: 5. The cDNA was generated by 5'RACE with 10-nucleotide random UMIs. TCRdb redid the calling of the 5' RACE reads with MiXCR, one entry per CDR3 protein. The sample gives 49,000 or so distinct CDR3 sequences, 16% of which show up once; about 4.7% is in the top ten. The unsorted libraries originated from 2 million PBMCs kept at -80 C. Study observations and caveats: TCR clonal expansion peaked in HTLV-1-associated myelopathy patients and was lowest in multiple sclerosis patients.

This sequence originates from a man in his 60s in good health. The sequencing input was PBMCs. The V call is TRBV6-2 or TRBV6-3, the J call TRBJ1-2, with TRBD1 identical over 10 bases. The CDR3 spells CASSYSSGTGVGYTF. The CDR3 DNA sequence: TGTGCCAGCAGTTACTCGAGTGGGACAGGGGTTGGCTACACCTTC.